This TCR beta chain was captured in a study of beta chain features in type 1 diabetes. General observations from the study: There was no resolution here of whether HLA type influences TCRB rearrangement. Insertions at VDJ junctions were less frequent in type 1 diabetes patients. These patients also deleted more nucleotides at the same junctions. A cDNA-based sequencing approach could over-represent cells with high TCR expression.

Germline V gene data show CDR1 as KGHSH and CDR2 as LQKENI. V was pared by 5 bases and J by 2 bases, with 5 bases of the junction left unmatched. The CDR3 extends over 14 amino acids. Blood was collected once per donor into heparin, averaging about 120 mL. The authors reverse transcribed all of the isolated RNA, so sequencing captured expressed TCRB transcripts. Clones were sequenced by immunoSEQ multiplex PCR, and TCRdb holds only the in-frame ones, with some missing. The table shows 810,000 or so clones, with around a sixth occurring only once. As regards this clone: No antigen is known for it.

The chain joins TRBV18 to TRBJ2-5; 7 nucleotides line up with TRBD2. The origin of this receptor is a woman in her late teens or twenties in good health. Sequenced material: naive CD4+ T cells from blood. CDR3 sequence (DNA): TGTGCCAGCTCAGCGACGGGGGGACAAGAGACCCAGTACTTC. Protein: CASSATGGQETQYF.